The sequence of this TCR beta chain was determined in a study of cytomegalovirus exposure and HLA in healthy donors. PCR involved 60 Vbeta and 13 Jbeta primers. Here immunoSEQ multiplex PCR was the method, and the copy in TCRdb shows in-frame clones only, minus some. The sample lists 160,000 or so clones, approximately 81% occurring once. A remark on this clone: Antigen unknown.

The germline V gene encodes CDR1 SGHRS and CDR2 YFSETQ. The CDR3 is 13 amino acids. Between the trimmed V and J ends, which lost 7 bases and 4 bases, there was a span of 12 bases. Broader study findings: Being indistinguishable, some V segments were excluded, TRBV6-2 and TRBV6-3 among them. In a later analysis, the majority of CMV-associated beta chains seemingly showed HLA restriction.

The receptor was derived from a man in his forties or fifties in good health and CMV-seropositive. The genes are TRBV5-1 and TRBJ2-1, with D perhaps TRBD2 (6 bases). The sequenced sample consisted of PBMCs. As DNA, the CDR3 is TGCGCCAGCGGGACTGGGGCATACAATGAGCAGTTCTTC. It translates to CASGTGAYNEQFF.